The subject of this entry is one T cell receptor (beta chain). This sample stems from a study of T cell repertoires in cytomegalovirus infection. Germline V gene lookup returns CDR1 MNHNY and CDR2 SVGAGI (reference sequence). V dropped 7 bases and J dropped 3 bases, with 9 bases sitting between them. CDR3 length: 12 residues. Each CDR3 protein is one row after TCRdb ran MiXCR on the reads. The sample holds 680,000 or so distinct CDR3 sequences, 35% seen once. The sample taken for sequencing was PBMCs. This TCR came from a human donor in good health (CMV status not recorded). Some clones in this sample may be carry-over from other donors' samples. This chain uses TRBV6-6 with TRBJ1-2; no clear D gene. CDR3 nucleotide sequence: TGTGCCAGCAAGGGCCGAGACTATGGCTACACCTTC. Translation: CASKGRDYGYTF.